This paragraph reports one T cell receptor (beta chain). Its antigen is not known. Assay: immunoSEQ multiplex PCR; the TCRdb copy retains only in-frame clones and omits some. The sample has about 85,000 clones, 89% seen once. This entry comes from a study of T cell responses to AZD1222 COVID-19 vaccine. General study results and limits: There were repertoire samples only from the period after the peak T cell response. Seropositive at baseline were only six AZD1222 recipients. Donors in the cohort were predominantly white British and more often female, and clonal diversity was possibly underestimated.

Sequenced here: peripheral blood, sampled on day 0 of AZD1222 vaccination. The TCR originated in an adult in good health.

In DNA, the CDR3 is TGTGCCAGCAGCTCGGGACAGAGGTCCAGCGAGCAGTACTTC. This codes for CASSSGQRSSEQYF. The V call is TRBV5-4, the J call TRBJ2-7, with 7 bases aligning to TRBD1. Looked up from germline, CDR1 is SGHNT and CDR2 is YYREEE (reference sequence). Losses at the gene ends were 3 bases for V and 6 bases for J; bases not matched to a gene: 9. CDR3 length equals 14 residues. The full variable domain, completed using reference TRBV5-4 and TRBJ2-7, is ETGVTQSPTHLIKTRGQQVTLRCSSQSGHNTVSWYQQALGQGPQFIFQYYREEENGRGNFPPRFSGLQFPNYSSELNVNALELDDSALYLCASSSGQRSSEQYFGPGTRLTVT.